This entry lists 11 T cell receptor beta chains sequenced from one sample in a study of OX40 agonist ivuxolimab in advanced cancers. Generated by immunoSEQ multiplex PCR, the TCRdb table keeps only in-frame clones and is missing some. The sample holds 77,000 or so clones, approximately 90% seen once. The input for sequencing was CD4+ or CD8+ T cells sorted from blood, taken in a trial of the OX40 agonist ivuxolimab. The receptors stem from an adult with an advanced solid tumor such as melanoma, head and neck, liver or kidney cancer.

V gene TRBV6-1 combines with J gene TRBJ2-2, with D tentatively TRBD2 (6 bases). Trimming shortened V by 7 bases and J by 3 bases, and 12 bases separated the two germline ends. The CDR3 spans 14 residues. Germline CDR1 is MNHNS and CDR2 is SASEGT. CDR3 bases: TGTGCCAGCACCGCCGGGACTTACACCGGGGAGCTGTTTTTT. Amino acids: CASTAGTYTGELFF.

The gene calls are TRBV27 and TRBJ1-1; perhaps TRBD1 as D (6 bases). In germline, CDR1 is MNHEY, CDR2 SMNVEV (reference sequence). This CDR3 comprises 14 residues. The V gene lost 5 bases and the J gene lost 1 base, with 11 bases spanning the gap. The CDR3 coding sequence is TGTGCCAGCAGTCTGCGGGGGCGGAACACTGAAGCTTTCTTT. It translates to CASSLRGRNTEAFF.

For the CDR3, the DNA is TGTGCCAGCAGTCCCATGGACAGGTCCTACGAGCAGTACTTC. This gives the protein CASSPMDRSYEQYF. The chain carries TRBV27 and TRBJ2-7, with 7 bases matching TRBD1. The CDR3 has 14 amino acids. J gave up 1 base and V 5 bases, and 5 bases lay outside the gene matches. CDR1 is MNHEY, CDR2 SMNVEV, per germline (reference sequence).

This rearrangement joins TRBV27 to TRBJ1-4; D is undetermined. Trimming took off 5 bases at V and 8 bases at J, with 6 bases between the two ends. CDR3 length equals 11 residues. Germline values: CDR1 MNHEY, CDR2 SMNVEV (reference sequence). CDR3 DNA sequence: TGTGCCAGCAGTGGAGGGGAAAAACTGTTTTTT. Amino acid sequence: CASSGGEKLFF.

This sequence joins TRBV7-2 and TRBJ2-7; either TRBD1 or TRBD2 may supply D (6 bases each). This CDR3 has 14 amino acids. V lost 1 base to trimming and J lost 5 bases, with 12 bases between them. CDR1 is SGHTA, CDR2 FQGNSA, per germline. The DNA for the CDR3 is TGTGCCAGCAGCTTAGTGGGGGGCGCGGACGAGCAGTACTTC. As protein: CASSLVGGADEQYF.

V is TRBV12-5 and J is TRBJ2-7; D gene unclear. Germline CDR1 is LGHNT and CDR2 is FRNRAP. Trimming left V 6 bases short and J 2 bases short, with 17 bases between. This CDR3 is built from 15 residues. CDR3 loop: CASGGLADLTYEQYF. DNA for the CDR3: TGTGCTAGTGGGGGTTTGGCGGACCTAACCTACGAGCAGTACTTC.

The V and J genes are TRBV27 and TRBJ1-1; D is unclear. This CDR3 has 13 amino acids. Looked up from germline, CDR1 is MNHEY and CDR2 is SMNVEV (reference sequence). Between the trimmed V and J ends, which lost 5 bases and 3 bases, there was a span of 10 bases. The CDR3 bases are TGTGCCAGCAGTCCGTGGAGGTACACTGAAGCTTTCTTT. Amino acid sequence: CASSPWRYTEAFF.

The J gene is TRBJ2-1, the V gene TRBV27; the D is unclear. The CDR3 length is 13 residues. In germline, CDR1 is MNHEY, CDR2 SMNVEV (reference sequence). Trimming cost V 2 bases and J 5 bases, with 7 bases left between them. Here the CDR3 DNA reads TGTGCCAGCAGTTTACGTCGGAACAATGAGCAGTTCTTC. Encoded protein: CASSLRRNNEQFF.

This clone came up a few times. CDR3 region: CASSVQNTEAFF. DNA for the CDR3: TGTGCCAGCAGTGTACAGAACACTGAAGCTTTCTTT. The V gene is TRBV2, the J gene TRBJ1-1; no firm D call. The germline V and J ends were trimmed by 4 bases and 1 base, with 4 bases remaining between them. CDR3 length: 12 residues. CDR1 SNHLY and CDR2 FYNNEI come from the germline V gene.

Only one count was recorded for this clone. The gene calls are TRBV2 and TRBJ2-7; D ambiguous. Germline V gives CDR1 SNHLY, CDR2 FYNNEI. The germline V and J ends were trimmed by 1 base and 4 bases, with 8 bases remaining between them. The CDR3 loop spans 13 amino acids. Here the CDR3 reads CASSEVFAYEQYF. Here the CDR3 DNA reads TGTGCCAGCAGTGAAGTTTTTGCGTACGAGCAGTACTTC.

Here the CDR3 DNA reads TGTGCCAGCAGTTTCGGGCAGGGTGTCGGCTACGAGCAGTACTTC. It specifies CASSFGQGVGYEQYF. The gene calls are TRBV27 and TRBJ2-7; D is possibly TRBD1 (5 bases). V was pared by 3 bases and J by 3 bases, with 15 bases between. The CDR3 covers 15 residues. Germline CDR1 MNHEY, CDR2 SMNVEV (reference sequence).